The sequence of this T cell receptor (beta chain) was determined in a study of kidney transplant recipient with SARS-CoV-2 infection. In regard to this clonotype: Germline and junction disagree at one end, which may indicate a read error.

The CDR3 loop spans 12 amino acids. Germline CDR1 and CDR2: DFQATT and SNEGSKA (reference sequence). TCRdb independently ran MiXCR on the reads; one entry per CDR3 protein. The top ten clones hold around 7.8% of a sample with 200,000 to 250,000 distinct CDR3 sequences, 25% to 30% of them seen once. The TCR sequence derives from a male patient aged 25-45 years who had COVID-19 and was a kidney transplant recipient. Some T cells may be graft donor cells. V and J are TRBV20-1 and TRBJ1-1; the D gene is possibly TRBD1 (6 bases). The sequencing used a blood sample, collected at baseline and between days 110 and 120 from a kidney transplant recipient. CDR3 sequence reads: CGARGVNTEAFF. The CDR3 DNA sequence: TGCGGTGCTAGGGGGGTGAACACTGAAGCTTTCTTT.